The 29 T cell receptor beta chains presented below share a single source sample, sequenced in a study of identical twins. TCRdb redid the calling of the 5' RACE reads with MiXCR, one entry per CDR3 protein. The data hold under 250,000 distinct CDR3 sequences, with roughly 13% observed a single time. The same sample was also used in a study of yellow fever vaccine responses in identical twins.

The sample was memory (CD45RO+) T cells sorted from blood. These receptors were collected from a woman aged 18 to 35 in good health.

The V call is TRBV11-2, the J call TRBJ2-2; D is perhaps TRBD1 (7 bases). The ends were cut back, 4 bases at V and 1 base at J, with 19 bases in the middle. There are 18 residues in the CDR3. In germline, CDR1 is SGHAT, CDR2 FQNNGV. CDR3 sequence reads: CASSSRQGGFRNTGELFF. CDR3 DNA: TGTGCCAGCAGCTCCCGCCAGGGGGGTTTTCGGAACACCGGGGAGCTGTTTTTT.

This clonotype was counted ten times or more. This chain joins TRBV11-2 and TRBJ1-5, with 8 positions matching TRBD1. With 5 bases clipped from V and 5 bases from J, the junction kept 8 bases outside the gene matches. Germline V gene data show CDR1 as SGHAT and CDR2 as FQNNGV. This CDR3 spans 15 amino acids. Here the CDR3 reads CASSPRTGYDQPQHF. The CDR3 nucleotides are TGTGCCAGCAGCCCACGGACAGGGTACGATCAGCCCCAGCATTTT. Filled out from reference TRBV11-2 and TRBJ1-5, the complete variable domain reads EAGVAQSPRYKIIEKRQSVAFWCNPISGHATLYWYQQILGQGPKLLIQFQNNGVVDDSQLPKDRFSAERLKGVDSTLKIQPAKLEDSAVYLCASSPRTGYDQPQHFGDGTRLSIL.

J is TRBJ2-1 and V is TRBV5-4; the match to TRBD2 covers 8 bases. V was pared by 7 bases and J by 0 bases, with 9 bases of the junction left unmatched. The CDR3 covers 16 residues. Looked up from germline, CDR1 is SGHNT and CDR2 is YYREEE (reference sequence). This CDR3 is CASGLASSSSYNEQFF. The CDR3 bases are TGTGCCAGCGGACTAGCCTCCTCCAGCTCCTACAATGAGCAGTTCTTC.

V and J are TRBV7-2 and TRBJ2-3; no clear D. Trimming pared 0 bases from V and 4 bases from J, leaving 8 bases between. This CDR3 has 14 residues. Per the germline V gene, CDR1 is SGHTA and CDR2 is FQGNSA. CDR3 nucleotide sequence: TGTGCCAGCAGCTTAGCTAGACTCTCAGATACGCAGTATTTT. This codes for CASSLARLSDTQYF.

This clonotype was seen a few times. This sequence joins TRBV21-1 and TRBJ2-1; the table's D call, TRBD2, was not checked against the DNA. TRBV21-1 is shown as a pseudogene. CDR3 length equals 16 residues. The CDR3: CASSKSPANSYNEQFF. DNA of the CDR3: TGTGCCAGCAGCAAAAGTCCCGCAAACTCCTACAATGAGCAGTTCTTC.

This clonotype has ten or more counts. This chain joins TRBV20-1 and TRBJ2-1; 8 bases agree with TRBD1. Germline trimming cut 3 bases from V and 5 bases from J; bases unmatched to any gene: 9. The CDR3 has 15 amino acids. CDR1 DFQATT and CDR2 SNEGSKA come from the germline V gene (reference sequence). This CDR3 reads CSASSPGGGHNEQFF. The CDR3 nucleotides are TGCAGTGCTAGCTCCCCAGGGGGCGGCCACAATGAGCAGTTCTTC.

The V gene is TRBV5-1, the J gene TRBJ2-5; 7 bases match TRBD1. This CDR3 spans 14 amino acids. Germline CDR1 and CDR2: SGHRS and YFSETQ. The J segment lost 5 bases and the V segment lost 4 bases, leaving 8 bases of the junction unmatched. This CDR3 is CASSPGQPGETQYF. CDR3 nucleotide sequence: TGCGCCAGCAGCCCGGGACAGCCAGGGGAGACCCAGTACTTC.

The chain carries TRBV20-1 and TRBJ2-1; D is perhaps TRBD1 or TRBD2 (5 bases each). Trimming took 7 bases from V and 0 from J, leaving 10 bases between them. Germline V gives CDR1 DFQATT, CDR2 SNEGSKA (reference sequence). This CDR3 spans 13 amino acids. The CDR3 DNA reads as TGCAGTGGAGGGGAGAGCTCCTACAATGAGCAGTTCTTC. This gives the protein CSGGESSYNEQFF.

This clonotype has at least ten counts. This sequence joins TRBV4-2 and TRBJ1-1; D is unresolved. V gave up 0 bases and J gave up 1 base, with 9 bases separating them. CDR1 LGHNA and CDR2 YNFKEQ come from the germline V gene. This CDR3 has 15 amino acids. The CDR3 nucleotides are TGTGCCAGCAGCCAAGAGGCAGTCAAGAACACTGAAGCTTTCTTT. Translating gives CASSQEAVKNTEAFF.

The rearrangement links TRBV3-1 to TRBJ2-1; TRBD2 agrees at 8 bases. The trim removed 7 bases at V and 6 bases at J, leaving 14 bases unmatched. Germline V gene sequence: CDR1 LGHDT, CDR2 YNNKEL (reference sequence). The CDR3 is made up of 16 amino acids. CDR3 protein: CASTPKRAGDLNEQFF. CDR3 coding DNA: TGTGCCAGCACCCCCAAAAGAGCGGGGGACCTCAATGAGCAGTTCTTC.

This clonotype was counted only a few times. The chain carries TRBV3-1 and TRBJ1-2, with TRBD1 matching 8 bases. Germline CDR1 reads LGHDT; CDR2 reads YNNKEL (reference sequence). The CDR3 has 17 residues. Unmatched junction bases numbered 8, after V lost 0 bases and J lost 2 bases. This CDR3 reads CASSQESLTGANYGYTF. CDR3 bases: TGTGCCAGCAGCCAAGAGTCGTTGACAGGGGCCAACTATGGCTACACCTTC.

V and J are TRBV5-1 and TRBJ2-1; possible D gene TRBD1, 5 bases. The CDR3 spans 14 residues. In germline, CDR1 is SGHRS, CDR2 YFSETQ. Deletions cut 0 bases from V and 9 bases from J, with 13 bases between. DNA of the CDR3: TGCGCCAGCAGCTTGGAAATGGGGCGAAGTGAGCAGTTCTTC. Protein sequence: CASSLEMGRSEQFF.

There are a few counts of this clonotype. The V gene is TRBV20-1, the J gene TRBJ2-7; possible D gene TRBD1, 6 bases. V shed 6 bases and J shed 7 bases, with 19 bases lying between them. In germline, CDR1 is DFQATT, CDR2 SNEGSKA (reference sequence). The CDR3 length is 13 residues. The CDR3 reads CSAPLGAHGEQYF. In nucleotides, the CDR3 is TGCAGTGCCCCATTGGGGGCGCATGGAGAGCAGTACTTC.

This clonotype appeared once. The rearrangement uses TRBV6-2 or TRBV6-3 and TRBJ2-1; TRBD2 matches 9 bases. V lost 6 bases and J lost 8; bases outside the gene matches: 11. Per the germline V gene, CDR1 is MNHEY and CDR2 is SVGEGT. CDR3 length: 15 residues. The CDR3 loop is CASRRERGVLDEQFF. The CDR3 DNA reads as TGTGCCAGCAGAAGAGAGCGGGGGGTATTGGATGAGCAGTTCTTC.

The rearrangement joins TRBV5-6 to TRBJ1-1; D is unresolved. The CDR3 loop spans 15 amino acids. Trimming stripped 0 bases from V and 2 bases from J, with 11 bases between. Germline CDR1 and CDR2: SGHDT and YYEEEE. CDR3 sequence: CASSLAPGSNTEAFF. CDR3 sequence (DNA): TGTGCCAGCAGCTTGGCCCCAGGATCCAACACTGAAGCTTTCTTT.

The sample holds a few counts of this clonotype. The chain has TRBV7-9 and TRBJ1-6, with 11 positions matching TRBD1. The CDR3 consists of 16 residues. Germline trimming cut 1 base from V and 9 bases from J; bases unmatched to any gene: 5. Germline CDR1 SEHNR, CDR2 FQNEAQ (reference sequence). The CDR3 coding sequence is TGTGCCAGCAGCTTAGGCGGGACAGGGGGGATTTCACCCCTCCACTTT. Its protein product is CASSLGGTGGISPLHF.

This chain joins TRBV11-2 and TRBJ1-2; 7 positions match TRBD1. From germline, CDR1 is SGHAT and CDR2 FQNNGV. Germline trimming cut 5 bases from V and 0 bases from J; bases unmatched to any gene: 3. The CDR3 extends over 14 amino acids. Here the CDR3 DNA reads TGTGCCAGCAGCAACGACAGGGCTAACTATGGCTACACCTTC. Translated: CASSNDRANYGYTF.

In this sample, this clonotype turned up a few times. J is TRBJ2-5 and V is TRBV4-3; 8 bases map to TRBD2. The length of the CDR3 is 17 residues. The V gene's germline CDR1 is LGHNA and CDR2 YSLEER. V was pared by 0 bases and J by 5 bases, with 11 bases of the junction left unmatched. CDR3 residues: CASSQDLGTRPRETQYF. The CDR3 DNA is TGCGCCAGCAGCCAAGATCTAGGGACTAGACCAAGGGAGACCCAGTACTTC.

The chain employs TRBV6-5 and TRBJ2-7; D gene uncertain. Germline values: CDR1 MNHEY, CDR2 SVGAGI. V lost 2 bases, J lost 0 bases, and 14 bases lay in between. The CDR3 is made up of 16 amino acids. The CDR3 region is CASSYDAEKLSYEQYF. CDR3 nucleotides: TGTGCCAGCAGTTACGACGCGGAAAAGCTCTCCTACGAGCAGTACTTC.

J is TRBJ2-1 and V is TRBV20-1; no reliable D call. The germline CDR1 and CDR2 sequences are DFQATT and SNEGSKA (reference sequence). V lost 1 base and J lost 3, with 13 bases in between. CDR3 size: 15 residues. The CDR3 region is CSARVVGSSYNEQFF. The CDR3 DNA sequence: TGCAGTGCTAGAGTGGTAGGTAGCAGCTACAATGAGCAGTTCTTC.

This clonotype was counted between two and nine times. The gene calls are TRBV6-6 and TRBJ1-3; D not certain. The CDR3 length is 12 residues. Germline CDR1 and CDR2: MNHNY and SVGAGI (reference sequence). Between the trimmed V and J ends, which lost 7 bases and 1 base, there was a span of 5 bases. The CDR3 sequence: CASTPSGNTIYF. CDR3 DNA: TGTGCCAGCACTCCGTCTGGAAACACCATATATTTT.

The J gene is TRBJ2-1, the V gene TRBV6-2 or TRBV6-3; TRBD1 might be the D (6 bases). The germline CDR1 and CDR2 sequences are MNHEY and SVGEGT. This CDR3 is built from 16 residues. Deletions cut 2 bases from V and 0 bases from J, with 11 bases between. The CDR3 nucleotides read TGTGCCAGCAGTTACAGTAGGGGGTTCTCCTACAATGAGCAGTTCTTC. Residues: CASSYSRGFSYNEQFF.

The J gene is TRBJ2-1, the V gene TRBV28; D call uncertain. Trimming removed 10 bases from V and 4 bases from J, with 5 bases in between. This CDR3 is built from 10 residues. Per germline, CDR1 MDHEN and CDR2 SYDVKM. This chain's CDR3 is CATAYNEQFF. DNA of the CDR3: TGTGCCACCGCGTACAATGAGCAGTTCTTC.

This chain links TRBV18 with TRBJ2-1; D might be TRBD1 or TRBD2, each matching 5 bases. The CDR3 is made up of 15 amino acids. V was cut by 3 bases and J by 5 bases, with 14 bases left in between. Germline CDR1 reads KGHSH; CDR2 reads LQKENI. The CDR3 DNA is TGTGCCAGCTCACCTCTAAGGGGACGGGACAATGAGCAGTTCTTC. Translating it yields CASSPLRGRDNEQFF.

This clonotype was seen ten or more times. V usage is TRBV20-1 and J usage is TRBJ2-4; no firm D call. V lost 4 bases to trimming and J lost 0 bases, with 13 bases between them. Germline V gives CDR1 DFQATT, CDR2 SNEGSKA (reference sequence). This CDR3 comprises 15 residues. CDR3 in DNA: TGCAGTGCTACAGGAACTTTTCTAGCCAAAAACATTCAGTACTTC. Translated, it gives CSATGTFLAKNIQYF.

The chain employs TRBV20-1 and TRBJ2-1, with 8 bases lining up with TRBD1. Trimming cost V 4 bases and J 4 bases; bases outside gene matches: 6. Germline V gene lookup returns CDR1 DFQATT and CDR2 SNEGSKA (reference sequence). CDR3 length: 14 amino acids. The CDR3 sequence is CSATDRGGYNEQFF. In DNA form, the CDR3 reads TGCAGTGCTACAGACAGGGGAGGATACAATGAGCAGTTCTTC.

At least ten counts were recorded for this clonotype. This rearrangement joins TRBV2 to TRBJ2-5, with unresolved D. The germline CDR1 and CDR2 sequences are SNHLY and FYNNEI. The length of the CDR3 is 15 residues. V lost 7 bases and J lost 3, with 18 bases in between. The chain's CDR3 is CASTTTPPEKETQYF. CDR3 coding DNA: TGTGCCAGCACTACCACCCCCCCAGAAAAAGAGACCCAGTACTTC. The full variable domain, with the rest looked up from reference TRBV2 and TRBJ2-5, is EPEVTQTPSHQVTQMGQEVILRCVPISNHLYFYWYRQILGQKVEFLVSFYNNEISEKSEIFDDQFSVERPDGSNFTLKIRSTKLEDSAMYFCASTTTPPEKETQYFGPGTRLLVL.

V usage is TRBV2 and J usage is TRBJ1-2; 8 bases fit TRBD1. Germline assignment: CDR1 SNHLY and CDR2 FYNNEI. V shed 5 bases, J shed 8 bases, and the junction held 7 bases outside the gene matches. This CDR3 has 13 amino acids. DNA for the CDR3: TGTGCCAGCAGTCTTGGACAGGGCGGGGGCTACACCTTC. This sequence encodes CASSLGQGGGYTF.

This clonotype was observed at least ten times. The chain has TRBV18 and TRBJ1-3; D unresolved. Trimming pared 6 bases from V and 1 base from J, leaving 7 bases between. CDR3 length equals 13 residues. CDR1 is KGHSH, CDR2 LQKENI, per germline. The chain's CDR3 is CASSRESGNTIYF. CDR3 DNA sequence: TGTGCCAGCTCCCGAGAATCTGGAAACACCATATATTTT.